Each of the 17 T cell receptor beta chains below was sequenced from the same sample in a study of T cell responses to AZD1222 COVID-19 vaccine. TCRdb's table, derived via immunoSEQ multiplex PCR, lists solely in-frame clones and lacks some. The sample has more than 95,000 clones, around 90% seen once; the top ten hold around 4.5%. The sequencing here drew on peripheral blood, taken on day 0 of MenACWY control vaccination. Source of these receptors: an adult in good health.

The chain joins TRBV6-2 or TRBV6-3 to TRBJ2-5; possible D gene TRBD1, 8 bases. Germline V gene data show CDR1 as MNHEY and CDR2 as SVGEGT. This CDR3 contains 15 residues. V was clipped by 6 bases and J by 5 bases, with 19 bases between them. The CDR3 coding sequence is TGTGCCAGCAGCTCACCCGGACAGGGAGGGGAGACCCAGTACTTC. Translated: CASSSPGQGGETQYF.

The V gene is TRBV27, the J gene TRBJ2-2; TRBD1 might be the D (6 bases). V lost 5 bases to trimming and J lost 8 bases, with 15 bases between them. There are 14 residues in the CDR3. The germline V gene encodes CDR1 MNHEY and CDR2 SMNVEV (reference sequence). The CDR3 loop reads CASSSNRVTGELFF. The CDR3 DNA is TGTGCCAGCAGTAGCAACAGGGTCACAGGGGAGCTGTTTTTT.

The rearrangement joins TRBV30 to TRBJ1-2, with 8 bases lining up with TRBD1. The V gene end was trimmed by 3 bases and the J gene end by 6 bases; junction bases not matched to a gene: 6. The germline V gene encodes CDR1 GTSNPN and CDR2 SVGIG (reference sequence). CDR3 length equals 13 residues. In DNA form, the CDR3 reads TGTGCCTGGAGGACCCCAGGGGGCGATGGCTACACCTTC. This translates into CAWRTPGGDGYTF.

The chain joins TRBV19 to TRBJ1-5, with 7 bases matching TRBD1. The CDR3 length is 15 residues. CDR1 is LNHDA, CDR2 SQIVND, per germline (reference sequence). J was trimmed by 0 bases and V by 4 bases; bases with no gene match: 3. Written as DNA, the CDR3 is TGTGCCAGTAGTAGACAGGGAGATAGCAATCAGCCCCAGCATTTT. It yields the protein CASSRQGDSNQPQHF. The entire variable domain, with the rest obtained from reference TRBV19 and TRBJ1-5, is as follows: DGGITQSPKYLFRKEGQNVTLSCEQNLNHDAMYWYRQDPGQGLRLIYYSQIVNDFQKGDIAEGYSVSREKKESFPLTVTSAQKNPTAFYLCASSRQGDSNQPQHFGDGTRLSIL.

CDR3 nucleotides: TGTGCCAGCAGCTCGCTAGCGGGCGGGACCGGGGAGCTGTTTTTT. Residues: CASSSLAGGTGELFF. The chain joins TRBV7-9 to TRBJ2-2, with 8 nucleotides matching TRBD2. The trim removed 4 bases at V and 5 bases at J, leaving 6 bases unmatched. There are 15 residues in the CDR3. The V gene's germline CDR1 is SEHNR and CDR2 FQNEAQ (reference sequence).

V and J are TRBV7-8 and TRBJ2-5; 13 bases agree with TRBD2. The CDR3 consists of 16 residues. V was clipped by 5 bases and J by 2 bases; unmatched bases: 5. Looked up from germline, CDR1 is SGHVS and CDR2 is FQNEAQ. The CDR3 loop is CASSVKGLAGQETQYF. CDR3 coding DNA: TGTGCCAGCAGCGTGAAGGGACTAGCGGGACAAGAGACCCAGTACTTC.

This clone is a singleton in its sample. This chain connects TRBV18 to TRBJ2-3; no definite D call. The CDR3 length is 15 residues. The germline V gene has CDR1 KGHSH and CDR2 LQKENI. V was trimmed by 3 bases and J by 2 bases, leaving 12 bases between them. The CDR3 is CASSPTDGDTDTQYF. CDR3 sequence (DNA): TGTGCCAGCTCACCCACGGACGGAGACACAGATACGCAGTATTTT. The full variable domain, its missing parts supplied by reference TRBV18 and TRBJ2-3, is NAGVMQNPRHLVRRRGQEARLRCSPMKGHSHVYWYRQLPEEGLKFMVYLQKENIIDESGMPKERFSAEFPKEGPSILRIQQVVRGDSAAYFCASSPTDGDTDTQYFGPGTRLTVL.

The chain uses TRBV28 and TRBJ2-7, with TRBD1 identical over 10 bases. CDR3 length equals 17 residues. The V gene's germline CDR1 is MDHEN and CDR2 SYDVKM. Losses at the gene ends were 3 bases for V and 5 bases for J; bases not matched to a gene: 13. The CDR3 DNA follows: TGTGCCAGCAGTTTCTCTCCCGCGGGACAGGGGTACAACGAGCAGTACTTC. It is translated as CASSFSPAGQGYNEQYF. The full variable domain, in which reference TRBV28 and TRBJ2-7 provide the parts outside the CDR3, is DVKVTQSSRYLVKRTGEKVFLECVQDMDHENMFWYRQDPGLGLRLIYFSYDVKMKEKGDIPEGYSVSREKKERFSLILESASTNQTSMYLCASSFSPAGQGYNEQYFGPGTRLTVT.

The chain is built from TRBV6-2 or TRBV6-3 and TRBJ1-1; 7 bases are a match to TRBD1. The germline CDR1 and CDR2 sequences are MNHEY and SVGEGT. The trim removed 2 bases at V and 6 bases at J, leaving 9 bases unmatched. The CDR3 sequence is 15 residues long. CDR3 DNA: TGTGCCAGCAGTTACCCCGAAACTGGACAGGCTGAAGCTTTCTTT. Translation: CASSYPETGQAEAFF.

This rearrangement joins TRBV7-9 to TRBJ1-2; D is unresolved. V was shortened by 0 bases and J by 4 bases, with 15 bases between the two germline ends. This CDR3 comprises 16 residues. The V gene's germline CDR1 is SEHNR and CDR2 FQNEAQ (reference sequence). In nucleotides, the CDR3 is TGTGCCAGCAGCTTAGCCGTCGCAGGAGAAACCTATGGCTACACCTTC. This encodes CASSLAVAGETYGYTF.

CDR3 sequence reads: CASSERGQGRETQYF. The CDR3 DNA reads TGTGCCAGCAGTGAACGGGGACAGGGGCGAGAGACCCAGTACTTC. The rearrangement joins TRBV6-1 to TRBJ2-5; 10 bases are a match to TRBD1. Germline-derived CDR1 and CDR2 are MNHNS and SASEGT. V lost 2 bases, J lost 4 bases, and 4 bases stayed unmatched. This CDR3 region has 15 residues.

The chain carries TRBV5-1 and TRBJ2-3, with D hard to call. V lost 6 bases and J 0 bases, leaving 11 bases between the germline ends. The length of the CDR3 is 14 residues. Germline CDR1 and CDR2: SGHRS and YFSETQ. The CDR3 DNA sequence: TGCGCCAGCATTCGCGATACTAGCACAGATACGCAGTATTTT. This translates into CASIRDTSTDTQYF.

The count of this clone is one. V and J are TRBV19 and TRBJ1-5; D ambiguous. CDR1 LNHDA and CDR2 SQIVND come from the germline V gene (reference sequence). The CDR3 loop spans 15 amino acids. V was trimmed by 7 bases and J by 0 bases, leaving 13 bases between them. The CDR3: CASTFARNSNQPQHF. CDR3 nucleotides: TGTGCCAGTACCTTCGCCAGAAATAGCAATCAGCCCCAGCATTTT.

The V call is TRBV28, the J call TRBJ1-1, with D perhaps TRBD1 (5 bases). CDR3 size: 15 residues. V lost 4 bases to trimming and J lost 0 bases, with 12 bases between them. Germline V CDR1 and CDR2: MDHEN, SYDVKM. CDR3 nucleotides: TGTGCCAGCAGTTCTGGTGACAGACTGAACACTGAAGCTTTCTTT. Residues: CASSSGDRLNTEAFF.

The chain employs TRBV27 and TRBJ2-1; D gene uncertain. Germline CDR1 MNHEY, CDR2 SMNVEV (reference sequence). V lost 5 bases and J lost 7, with 21 bases in between. The CDR3 runs to 16 residues. CDR3 DNA: TGTGCCAGCAGTCCGCGAGCTAGGACCCCCATGAATGAGCAGTTCTTC. Protein product: CASSPRARTPMNEQFF.

This clone was detected only once. CDR3 nucleotide sequence: TGTGCCAGTAGTGTTAGCGGGAGTTCCTACAATGAGCAGTTCTTC. It specifies CASSVSGSSYNEQFF. The chain links TRBV19 to TRBJ2-1, with 9 bases lining up with TRBD2. Germline V CDR1 and CDR2: LNHDA, SQIVND (reference sequence). The CDR3 totals 15 residues. V shed 5 bases and J 1 base; nucleotides not matched to a gene: 3.

The genes are TRBV5-1 and TRBJ1-1; the match to TRBD1 covers 10 bases. CDR1 SGHRS and CDR2 YFSETQ come from the germline V gene. Losses at the gene ends were 4 bases for V and 4 bases for J; bases not matched to a gene: 10. The length of the CDR3 is 16 residues. The CDR3 reads CASSLSRQGAGTEAFF. The CDR3 coding sequence is TGCGCCAGCAGCCTCAGCCGACAGGGGGCCGGCACTGAAGCTTTCTTT.